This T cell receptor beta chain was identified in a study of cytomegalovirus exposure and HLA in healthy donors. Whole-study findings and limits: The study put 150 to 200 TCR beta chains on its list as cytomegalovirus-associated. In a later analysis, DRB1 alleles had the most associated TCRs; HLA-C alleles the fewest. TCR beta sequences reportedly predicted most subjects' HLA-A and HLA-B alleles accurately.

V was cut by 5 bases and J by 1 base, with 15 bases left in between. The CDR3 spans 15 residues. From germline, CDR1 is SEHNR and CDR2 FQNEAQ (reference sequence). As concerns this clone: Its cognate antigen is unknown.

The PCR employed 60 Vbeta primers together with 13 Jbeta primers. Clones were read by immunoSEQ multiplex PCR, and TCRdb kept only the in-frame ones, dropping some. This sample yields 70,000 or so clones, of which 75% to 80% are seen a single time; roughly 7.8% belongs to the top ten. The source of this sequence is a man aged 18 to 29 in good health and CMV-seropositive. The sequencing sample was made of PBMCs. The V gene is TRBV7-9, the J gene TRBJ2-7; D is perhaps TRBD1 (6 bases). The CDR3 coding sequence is TGTGCCAGCAGCCCCGCCGGGACAAATTCCTACGAGCAGTACTTC. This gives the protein CASSPAGTNSYEQYF.